This TCR beta chain was observed in a study of CD8 T cells in Susac syndrome. This CDR3 has 11 residues. Germline V lookup: CDR1 GTSNPN, CDR2 SVGIG (reference sequence). Deletions cut 7 bases from V and 3 bases from J, with 6 bases between. Random hexamers served to reverse transcribe about 0.5 to 1 ug RNA. Across 54 Vbeta and 13 Jbeta, immunoSEQ multiplex PCR amplified TCR beta CDR3. Via MiXCR, TCRdb re-called the immunoSEQ multiplex PCR reads, giving one row per CDR3 protein. The sample records 350,000 to 550,000 distinct CDR3 sequences, approximately 85% being singletons. Sequencing of TCR beta was carried out in blood CD8+ and CD4+ T cells.

Material for sequencing was CD8+ T cells from PBMCs. The receptor was derived from a human donor with multiple sclerosis. The chain joins TRBV30 to TRBJ2-2; D remains unclear. CDR3 sequence (DNA): TGTGCCTCGGAACACACCGGGGAGCTGTTTTTT. Its protein is CASEHTGELFF.